These 26 T cell receptor beta chains originate from one sample sequenced in a study of T-cell reconstitution after alpha-beta-depleted transplantation in children. Molecular barcoding with unique molecular identifiers was used for the TCRbeta library. TCRdb called the PCR reads again in MiXCR, with one record for every CDR3 protein. The repertoire holds 450,000 to 700,000 distinct CDR3 sequences, with about a quarter as singletons. The specimen comprised PBMCs, sampled before TCRalphabeta/CD19-depleted stem cell transplant. These receptors all stem from a boy younger than two with Wiskott-Aldrich syndrome, due to receive a stem cell transplant.

This chain connects TRBV20-1 to TRBJ2-7, with D possibly matching TRBD2 (5 bases). Germline V gene lookup returns CDR1 DFQATT and CDR2 SNEGSKA (reference sequence). The CDR3 contains 15 residues. The germline V and J ends were trimmed by 3 bases and 3 bases, with 18 bases remaining between them. Here the CDR3 reads CSASAPGYPFYEQYF. CDR3 nucleotides: TGCAGTGCTAGCGCGCCGGGGTACCCATTCTACGAGCAGTACTTC.

The rearrangement links TRBV5-1 to TRBJ1-1; D is possibly TRBD1 (6 bases). The CDR3 length is 15 residues. V was shortened by 3 bases and J by 6 bases, with 18 bases between the two germline ends. Germline CDR1 is SGHRS and CDR2 is YFSETQ. CDR3 in DNA: TGCGCCAGCAGCTGGGATAACAGGGAGACTTCTGAAGCTTTCTTT. As protein: CASSWDNRETSEAFF. Supplemented by reference TRBV5-1 and TRBJ1-1, the full variable domain reads KAGVTQTPRYLIKTRGQQVTLSCSPISGHRSVSWYQQTPGQGLQFLFEYFSETQRNKGNFPGRFSGRQFSNSRSEMNVSTLELGDSALYLCASSWDNRETSEAFFGQGTRLTVV.

The V and J genes are TRBV5-1 and TRBJ2-1; TRBD2 matches 10 bases. The germline gives CDR1 SGHRS, CDR2 YFSETQ. Trimming took 5 bases from V and 0 from J; bases not matched to a gene: 17. This CDR3 is built from 20 residues. The CDR3 here is CASSPSYLAGDGFSYNEQFF. CDR3 nucleotide sequence: TGCGCCAGCAGTCCTAGCTATCTAGCGGGAGATGGATTCTCCTACAATGAGCAGTTCTTC.

The chain combines TRBV6-1 with TRBJ2-1, with 7 bases aligning to TRBD2. CDR1 is MNHNS and CDR2 is SASEGT in the germline V gene. The CDR3 sequence is 15 residues long. V dropped 8 bases and J dropped 0; count of bases not matched to a gene: 7. CDR3 in amino acids: CASDGGGSSYNEQFF. CDR3 bases: TGTGCCAGCGACGGGGGAGGGAGCTCCTACAATGAGCAGTTCTTC.

This clonotype was seen only a few times. V and J are TRBV7-9 and TRBJ1-2, with 8 nucleotides matching TRBD1. The trim removed 5 bases at V and 6 bases at J, leaving 11 bases unmatched. CDR1 is SEHNR, CDR2 FQNEAQ, per germline (reference sequence). The CDR3 totals 15 residues. Written as DNA, the CDR3 is TGTGCCAGCAGCGAGTCGGACAGGGAATGGGATGGCTACACCTTC. Amino acid sequence: CASSESDREWDGYTF.

The chain links TRBV20-1 to TRBJ2-2, with unresolved D. This CDR3 contains 12 residues. Trimming stripped 6 bases from V and 4 bases from J, with 9 bases between. The germline V gene encodes CDR1 DFQATT and CDR2 SNEGSKA (reference sequence). CDR3 amino acids: CSATRRTGELFF. The CDR3 nucleotides are TGCAGTGCGACCCGGCGCACCGGGGAGCTGTTTTTT.

This clonotype was detected only a few times. The chain links TRBV3-1 to TRBJ2-5; a weak D match, TRBD2 (6 bases). Trimming stripped 4 bases from V and 1 base from J, with 19 bases between. Germline V gene data show CDR1 as LGHDT and CDR2 as YNNKEL (reference sequence). There are 17 residues in the CDR3. For the CDR3, the DNA is TGTGCCAGCAGCCTTGGGGGGTTAGCGGATTCCCAAGAGACCCAGTACTTC. Encoded protein: CASSLGGLADSQETQYF.

This clonotype came up a few times. The gene calls are TRBV20-1 and TRBJ2-1, with D perhaps being TRBD1 or TRBD2 (6 bases each). CDR1 DFQATT and CDR2 SNEGSKA come from the germline V gene (reference sequence). V lost 5 bases and J 8 bases, leaving 19 bases between the germline ends. The CDR3 spans 14 residues. CDR3 protein: CSAWGREGNHEQFF. In DNA, the CDR3 is TGCAGTGCTTGGGGGCGGGAAGGAAATCATGAGCAGTTCTTC.

A word on this clonotype: A much larger clone lies one base from this, so it may be a read error. V usage is TRBV20-1 and J usage is TRBJ2-6; tentative D call: TRBD2 (7 bases). Germline V gene sequence: CDR1 DFQATT, CDR2 SNEGSKA (reference sequence). The CDR3 loop spans 17 amino acids. The CDR3 region is CSASLVGRGAGANGLTF. The CDR3 DNA reads TGCAGTGCTAGTCTAGTTGGTCGGGGGGCTGGGGCCAACGGCCTGACTTTC.

This chain connects TRBV11-2 to TRBJ2-1, with D perhaps matching TRBD2 (7 bases). Trimming left V 5 bases short and J 0 bases short, with 26 bases between. CDR1 SGHAT and CDR2 FQNNGV come from the germline V gene. CDR3 size: 20 residues. CDR3 DNA: TGTGCCAGCAGCAAAAAGAGGGGGGAGAGCGGGATTAGCTCCTACAATGAGCAGTTCTTC. Translated: CASSKKRGESGISSYNEQFF. Combining the CDR3 with reference TRBV11-2 and TRBJ2-1 gives the whole variable domain EAGVAQSPRYKIIEKRQSVAFWCNPISGHATLYWYQQILGQGPKLLIQFQNNGVVDDSQLPKDRFSAERLKGVDSTLKIQPAKLEDSAVYLCASSKKRGESGISSYNEQFFGPGTRLTVL.

A few counts support this clonotype. The chain recombines TRBV5-1 with TRBJ2-7, with D possibly matching TRBD2 (6 bases). The germline V gene has CDR1 SGHRS and CDR2 YFSETQ. V shed 3 bases and J shed 5 bases, with 15 bases lying between them. The CDR3 length is 14 residues. The CDR3 protein is CASSWRAGRDEQYF. In nucleotides, the CDR3 is TGCGCCAGCAGCTGGAGGGCCGGACGGGACGAGCAGTACTTC.

This clonotype has a handful of counts. J is TRBJ2-5 and V is TRBV29-1, with a possible D match to TRBD2 (6 bases). Germline-derived CDR1 and CDR2 are SQVTM and ANQGSEA. The ends were cut back, 0 bases at V and 5 bases at J, with 10 bases in the middle. The CDR3 covers 13 residues. Here the CDR3 DNA reads TGCAGCGTTGAAGAATTTGGGAGGGAGACCCAGTACTTC. It codes for CSVEEFGRETQYF.

This clonotype came up a few times. The chain recombines TRBV5-1 with TRBJ2-7; 7 bases match TRBD1. With 1 base clipped from V and 3 bases from J, the junction kept 10 bases outside the gene matches. This CDR3 contains 16 residues. Germline V gives CDR1 SGHRS, CDR2 YFSETQ. The CDR3 DNA sequence: TGCGCCAGCAGCTTGAGGAATCCAGGGGGTGACTACGAGCAGTACTTC. Protein product: CASSLRNPGGDYEQYF.

The chain combines TRBV29-1 with TRBJ1-1, with D unclear. Between the trimmed V and J ends, which lost 6 bases and 0 bases, there was a span of 11 bases. The CDR3 totals 13 residues. Germline V gene sequence: CDR1 SQVTM, CDR2 ANQGSEA. The CDR3 loop reads CSVCGTMNTEAFF. CDR3 coding DNA: TGCAGCGTCTGCGGCACAATGAACACTGAAGCTTTCTTT.

This clonotype was seen once. The chain couples TRBV7-2 to TRBJ1-1; maybe TRBD1 (5 bases). The CDR3 has 16 amino acids. V was cut by 7 bases and J by 7 bases, with 25 bases left in between. Per the germline V gene, CDR1 is SGHTA and CDR2 is FQGNSA. The CDR3 coding sequence is TGTGCCAGCACCCGTCCCGGTACTCTGGTTCAGGGTGAAGCTTTCTTT. The encoded protein is CASTRPGTLVQGEAFF.

This clonotype was detected only a few times. The V and J genes are TRBV28 and TRBJ2-7; D is possibly TRBD1 or TRBD2 (5 bases each). Germline CDR1 MDHEN, CDR2 SYDVKM. V dropped 4 bases and J dropped 3 bases, with 22 bases sitting between them. CDR3 length equals 17 residues. The CDR3 DNA sequence: TGTGCCAGCAGTTCTGTCCAGGGCCGGGGAGAATACTACGAGCAGTACTTC. Its protein is CASSSVQGRGEYYEQYF. Full variable domain (remainder filled in from reference TRBV28 and TRBJ2-7): DVKVTQSSRYLVKRTGEKVFLECVQDMDHENMFWYRQDPGLGLRLIYFSYDVKMKEKGDIPEGYSVSREKKERFSLILESASTNQTSMYLCASSSVQGRGEYYEQYFGPGTRLTVT.

The genes are TRBV20-1 and TRBJ1-2; no firm D call. Germline loops: CDR1 DFQATT, CDR2 SNEGSKA (reference sequence). The V end was cut by 3 bases, the J end by 3 bases, with 17 bases between. CDR3 length: 15 residues. The CDR3 region is CSARAWSSQDYGYTF. CDR3 bases: TGCAGTGCTAGGGCCTGGTCCTCGCAAGACTATGGCTACACCTTC.

This clonotype was counted between two and nine times. The gene calls are TRBV5-1 and TRBJ2-7; D is tentatively TRBD1 or TRBD2 (5 bases each). CDR1 SGHRS and CDR2 YFSETQ come from the germline V gene. This CDR3 has 13 residues. The V and J ends lost 3 bases and 3 bases respectively, with 10 bases between them. The CDR3, as DNA: TGCGCCAGCAGCTGGGACGGTGGCTACGAGCAGTACTTC. It codes for CASSWDGGYEQYF.

The J gene is TRBJ2-7, the V gene TRBV29-1; 7 bases are shared with TRBD2. The junction had 4 bases not matched to a gene; V was cut back by 6 bases and J by 2 bases. Per germline, CDR1 SQVTM and CDR2 ANQGSEA. The CDR3 sequence is 12 residues long. CDR3 protein: CSVGGSAYEQYF. CDR3 DNA sequence: TGCAGCGTGGGGGGGAGCGCCTACGAGCAGTACTTC.

The V and J genes are TRBV29-1 and TRBJ2-1, with 12 bases that match TRBD2. Germline CDR1 is SQVTM and CDR2 is ANQGSEA. The ends lost 0 bases at V and 6 bases at J; junction bases unmatched: 9. The CDR3 length is 17 residues. The CDR3 reads CSVEDPRLAGVGNEQFF. The CDR3 DNA reads TGCAGCGTTGAAGATCCCAGACTAGCGGGAGTGGGCAATGAGCAGTTCTTC.

A few counts support this clonotype. The chain couples TRBV20-1 to TRBJ2-3; 16 bases align to TRBD2. Germline CDR1 is DFQATT and CDR2 is SNEGSKA (reference sequence). The CDR3 contains 15 residues. The V segment lost 4 bases and the J segment 6 bases; nucleotides outside the gene matches: 4. CDR3 bases: TGCAGTGCTACCCAGGGACTAGCGGGAGGGGATACGCAGTATTTT. Translated, it gives CSATQGLAGGDTQYF.

The V gene is TRBV21-1, the J gene TRBJ2-2; the DNA was not used to check the table's D call, TRBD1. TRBV21-1 is a recognized pseudogene. The CDR3 sequence is 14 residues long. CDR3 bases: TGTGCCAGCAGCAAAAACAGGGGCACCGGGGAGCTGTTTTTT. It codes for CASSKNRGTGELFF.

This clonotype was counted between two and nine times. The chain couples TRBV10-3 to TRBJ2-1; 10 bases are shared with TRBD2. CDR1 ENHRY and CDR2 SYGVKD come from the germline V gene. The length of the CDR3 is 14 residues. Unmatched junction bases numbered 5, after V lost 6 bases and J lost 6 bases. The CDR3 nucleotides read TGTGCCATCAGGGGGGGACTAGCGAGCAATGAGCAGTTCTTC. This encodes CAIRGGLASNEQFF.

The chain has TRBV7-2 and TRBJ1-2; 8 nucleotides agree with TRBD1. The V and J ends lost 5 bases and 0 bases, in that order; junction bases with no gene match: 5. CDR1 is SGHTA, CDR2 FQGNSA, per germline. This CDR3 contains 15 residues. CDR3 residues: CASSVKGQANYGYTF. The CDR3 region has the DNA TGTGCCAGCAGCGTAAAGGGACAGGCTAACTATGGCTACACCTTC.

This chain uses TRBV24-1 with TRBJ2-5; TRBD1 matches 11 bases. J gave up 5 bases and V 3 bases, and 7 bases lay outside the gene matches. The CDR3 spans 16 residues. From germline, CDR1 is KGHDR and CDR2 SFDVKD. CDR3 amino acids: CATSDPGQGARETQYF. The CDR3, as DNA: TGTGCCACCAGTGATCCAGGACAGGGGGCTCGGGAGACCCAGTACTTC.

This clonotype was recorded only once. In nucleotides, the CDR3 is TGTGCCAGCTCACCAGTTTCAGGGGTCGGACCCCAGCATTTT. It yields the protein CASSPVSGVGPQHF. J is TRBJ1-5 and V is TRBV18; tentative D call: TRBD1 (6 bases). V lost 2 bases and J 10 bases, leaving 15 bases between the germline ends. Germline V gene lookup returns CDR1 KGHSH and CDR2 LQKENI. This CDR3 region has 14 residues.